This TCR beta chain originates from a study of T cells after posttransplantation cyclophosphamide. As for this clone: As yet, its antigen is unknown.

The repertoire was sequenced with immunoSEQ multiplex PCR; TCRdb's copy has only in-frame clones and lacks some. The table records 40,000 or so clones without singletons, the ten largest covering approximately 5.9%. Overall study results and limits: Donor CD8+ memory clones often dominated recipient blood repertoires at later times. After PTCy, TRB diversity resembled that of CNI/methotrexate controls.

This CDR3 spans 14 amino acids. The trim removed 3 bases at V and 5 bases at J, leaving 3 bases unmatched. Germline V gene data show CDR1 as SGHTA and CDR2 as FQGTGA. The sequencing input was PBMCs. This sequence was found in a man in his thirties or forties in good health and a related stem cell transplant donor. The chain is built from TRBV7-3 and TRBJ2-3, with TRBD1 identical over 9 bases. CDR3 coding DNA: TGTGCCAGCAGCTTCACAGGGGGCGGAGATACGCAGTATTTT. Protein product: CASSFTGGGDTQYF.